These T cell receptor beta chains were read from a single sample in a study of blood T cells in healthy people across ages. Each CDR3 protein gets one entry after TCRdb re-called the 5' RACE reads with MiXCR. The profile covers around 1,600,000 distinct CDR3 sequences, with less than 45% appearing a single time and 4% taken by the ten largest. Sequenced material: blood. These receptor sequences come from a woman aged 18-35 years in good health. The CDR3 runs from the conserved cysteine through the conserved F or W.

TRBV28,TRBJ2-5,CASIPGQGWKQETQYF
TRBV13,TRBJ2-5,CASSAYERYF
TRBV2,TRBJ2-1,CASSASGSRVYNEQFF
TRBV7-9,TRBJ2-2,CASSTGEWTGELFF
TRBV12-3/TRBV12-4,TRBJ2-2,CASTPLGAGTGELFF
TRBV29-1,TRBJ1-4,CSVEVGVDEKLFF
TRBV12-3/TRBV12-4,TRBJ2-5,CASSVEIIQETQYF
TRBV15,TRBJ2-5,CATSRSAGTSYQETQYF
TRBV12-3/TRBV12-4,TRBJ2-3,CASNPSDTQYF
TRBV20-1,TRBJ2-1,CSALGPLVYNEQFF
TRBV27,NA,CASIFGGGAYEQYF
TRBV29-1,TRBJ1-2,CSVEETGFGYTF
TRBV27,TRBJ2-7,CASSLWQGPSYEQYF
TRBV20-1,TRBJ1-5,CSASRDRYQPQHF
TRBV7-2,NA,CASSSPRGLVYEQYF
TRBV29-1,TRBJ2-7,CSVVLRTSKGEQYF